This T cell receptor (beta chain) was sequenced for a study of T cells in localized non-small cell lung cancer. Remarks on this clone: Its antigen is not identified.

Method: immunoSEQ multiplex PCR; TCRdb's copy keeps in-frame clones and lacks some. The repertoire holds around 26,000 clones, with over 75% as singletons. Findings of the study overall: Among blood samples, higher T cell density accompanied longer overall survival. Adjacent lung exhibited a median of 57 among the 100 most abundant tumor clones.

This CDR3 contains 11 residues. V was cut by 7 bases and J by 9 bases, with 13 bases left in between. Germline V lookup: CDR1 SQVTM, CDR2 ANQGSEA. This receptor was taken from a man between 40 and 75 years old with stage III squamous cell lung carcinoma. The sequences come from peripheral blood, collected before any cancer treatment. This sequence joins TRBV29-1 and TRBJ1-5; no clear D. The CDR3 DNA is TGCAGCGCTCGGGGAGCTGGGCCCCAGCATTTT. Its protein product is CSARGAGPQHF.